This passage covers 22 T cell receptor beta chains from one sample sequenced in a study of T cell repertoires in cytomegalovirus infection. TCRdb recomputed calls from the reads with MiXCR, one row per CDR3 protein. Counted here are a few hundred thousand distinct CDR3 sequences, roughly 10% occurring once; the ten biggest clones make up around 16%. Sample: PBMCs. These receptors originate from a human donor in good health (CMV status not recorded). Some clones in this sample may be carry-over from other donors' samples.

This clonotype was found many times. Here the CDR3 DNA reads TGTGCCAGCAGTTACTCGAATGAGAGGGTTGAGACCCAGTACTTC. Translating gives CASSYSNERVETQYF. V gene TRBV6-8 combines with J gene TRBJ2-5; weak D call: TRBD2 (5 bases). V lost 0 bases and J lost 5, with 13 bases in between. The germline V gene has CDR1 MNHGY and CDR2 SAAAGT. This CDR3 region has 15 residues.

This clonotype was observed at least ten times. The chain uses TRBV7-2 and TRBJ2-3, with 11 bases aligning to TRBD2. This CDR3 has 18 amino acids. The germline V gene has CDR1 SGHTA and CDR2 FQGNSA. With V trimmed by 1 base and J by 3 bases, 9 bases remained unmatched. CDR3 sequence (DNA): TGTGCCAGCAGCTTAGTCCTACTAGCGGGGGAAAATACAGATACGCAGTATTTT. It is translated as CASSLVLLAGENTDTQYF.

Many counts were recorded for this clonotype. The chain couples TRBV20-1 to TRBJ1-3; D gene unclear. V lost 3 bases, J lost 1 base, and 7 bases lay in between. Germline loops: CDR1 DFQATT, CDR2 SNEGSKA (reference sequence). This CDR3 comprises 13 residues. CDR3 DNA: TGCAGTGCTAGGGCGGGATCTGGAAACACCATATATTTT. Translating it yields CSARAGSGNTIYF.

The V and J genes are TRBV20-1 and TRBJ2-5, with D tentatively TRBD1 (6 bases). The V end lost 1 base, the J end lost 5 bases, and 17 bases lay between the germline ends. This CDR3 is built from 15 residues. Germline V gene sequence: CDR1 DFQATT, CDR2 SNEGSKA (reference sequence). The CDR3 region has the DNA TGCAGTGCTAGAGCAACCCTGGGGGCTCGGGAGACCCAGTACTTC. Protein sequence: CSARATLGARETQYF.

This clonotype was seen at least ten times. J is TRBJ1-1 and V is TRBV7-2, with 9 bases identical to TRBD1. Trimming took 3 bases from V and 3 from J; bases not matched to a gene: 2. CDR1 and CDR2 from the germline V gene are SGHTA and FQGNSA. The CDR3 is made up of 14 amino acids. CDR3 region: CASSFWTGDTEAFF. The CDR3 DNA sequence: TGTGCCAGCAGCTTCTGGACAGGGGACACTGAAGCTTTCTTT.

This clonotype was recorded many times. The chain has TRBV7-8 and TRBJ2-1; perhaps TRBD2 as D (6 bases). This CDR3 spans 17 amino acids. Germline loops: CDR1 SGHVS, CDR2 FQNEAQ. Trimming removed 2 bases at V and 0 bases at J, with 14 bases between. This CDR3 reads CASSLSEVGSSYNEQFF. CDR3 sequence (DNA): TGTGCCAGCAGCTTATCGGAGGTCGGGAGCTCCTACAATGAGCAGTTCTTC.

Concerning this clonotype: A read error is possible here, since a much larger clone lies one base away. The V and J genes are TRBV6-8 and TRBJ2-2; 10 bases are shared with TRBD1. The CDR3 is made up of 18 amino acids. From germline, CDR1 is MNHGY and CDR2 SAAAGT. V gave up 6 bases and J gave up 5 bases; unmatched junction bases: 15. The DNA of the CDR3 is TGTGCCAGCAGATATAAACGACCGGGACAGGGGAAAACCGGGGAGCTGTTTTTT. This translates into CASRYKRPGQGKTGELFF.

This clonotype has at least ten counts. This chain's CDR3 is CASSLGGTQPNEQFF. Written as DNA, the CDR3 is TGTGCCAGCAGCTTAGGCGGGACTCAACCCAATGAGCAGTTCTTC. This chain links TRBV7-6 with TRBJ2-1; a possible D gene is TRBD2 (6 bases). The length of the CDR3 is 15 residues. V was cut by 1 base and J by 6 bases, with 13 bases left in between. Germline CDR1 SGHVS, CDR2 FNYEAQ.

In its sample, this clonotype was seen many times. The chain employs TRBV12-3 or TRBV12-4 and TRBJ2-1, with a weak D call TRBD1 (6 bases). The CDR3 spans 11 residues. The V end lost 6 bases, the J end lost 8 bases, and 8 bases lay between the germline ends. The DNA of the CDR3 is TGTGCCAGCAGAAGGGGGTATGAGCAGTTCTTC. Translating gives CASRRGYEQFF.

Many counts were recorded for this clonotype. V is TRBV7-2 and J is TRBJ1-3; D remains ambiguous. Germline CDR1 and CDR2: SGHTA and FQGNSA. The CDR3 consists of 16 residues. Deletions cut 5 bases from V and 0 bases from J, with 14 bases between. CDR3 bases: TGTGCCAGCAGCCGCGCTGTGGGAGACTCTGGAAACACCATATATTTT. It codes for CASSRAVGDSGNTIYF.

The chain couples TRBV7-7 to TRBJ2-5, with D hard to call. Trimming removed 1 base from V and 2 bases from J, with 8 bases in between. The CDR3 is made up of 14 amino acids. Per germline, CDR1 SSHAT and CDR2 FNYEAQ (reference sequence). CDR3 nucleotides: TGTGCCAGCAGCTTAGGTAACGGTCAAGAGACCCAGTACTTC. As protein: CASSLGNGQETQYF.

This clonotype was picked up many times. This chain uses TRBV5-1 with TRBJ2-6, with D possibly being TRBD1 or TRBD2 (5 bases each). Germline V gives CDR1 SGHRS, CDR2 YFSETQ. V was trimmed by 0 bases and J by 0 bases, leaving 7 bases between them. This CDR3 spans 16 amino acids. The CDR3 loop is CASSLGDLSGANVLTF. The CDR3 nucleotides read TGCGCCAGCAGCTTGGGGGACCTCTCTGGGGCCAACGTCCTGACTTTC.

This clonotype was detected ten times or more. This chain links TRBV28 with TRBJ2-5, with a weak D call TRBD2 (5 bases). V gave up 2 bases and J gave up 7 bases, with 14 bases separating them. Germline values: CDR1 MDHEN, CDR2 SYDVKM. This CDR3 contains 14 residues. The CDR3 DNA reads TGTGCCAGCAGTTTAGGGGTGGGAGCCCGGACCCAGTACTTC. Its translation is CASSLGVGARTQYF.

The sample holds many counts of this clonotype. This sequence joins TRBV7-8 and TRBJ1-5; D remains ambiguous. This CDR3 has 14 amino acids. Looked up from germline, CDR1 is SGHVS and CDR2 is FQNEAQ. V lost 3 bases to trimming and J lost 1 base, with 7 bases between them. This CDR3 reads CASSFPGSNQPQHF. CDR3 DNA sequence: TGTGCCAGCAGCTTTCCGGGCAGCAATCAGCCCCAGCATTTT.

This chain joins TRBV19 and TRBJ2-7, with 7 bases that match TRBD1. Germline V lookup: CDR1 LNHDA, CDR2 SQIVND (reference sequence). The CDR3 runs 13 residues. The V and J ends lost 5 bases and 7 bases, in that order; junction bases with no gene match: 8. The DNA of the CDR3 is TGTGCCAGTAGTGAACAGGGGCTGGGAGAGCAGTACTTC. Translated, it gives CASSEQGLGEQYF.

This clonotype has just a few counts. The rearrangement links TRBV7-2 to TRBJ2-7; TRBD2 is a possible D gene (5 bases). With 3 bases removed from V and 2 bases from J, the gap between germline ends came to 11 bases. Germline values: CDR1 SGHTA, CDR2 FQGNSA. The CDR3 is made up of 14 amino acids. The CDR3 sequence is CASSLDSKTYEQYF. The CDR3 nucleotides are TGTGCCAGCAGCTTGGACTCGAAAACCTACGAGCAGTACTTC.

This clonotype occurred many times. This chain joins TRBV7-2 and TRBJ1-5; tentative D call: TRBD1 (6 bases). The germline V gene encodes CDR1 SGHTA and CDR2 FQGNSA. The CDR3 contains 15 residues. With 3 bases removed from V and 9 bases from J, the gap between germline ends came to 18 bases. CDR3 residues: CASSFDQGRVGPQHF. The DNA of the CDR3 is TGTGCCAGCAGCTTTGACCAGGGGCGTGTGGGGCCCCAGCATTTT.

In its sample, this clonotype was seen many times. This chain's CDR3 is CASSPRGVVNTEAFF. In nucleotides, the CDR3 is TGTGCCAGCAGTCCCCGGGGAGTAGTGAACACTGAAGCTTTCTTT. The chain links TRBV6-2 or TRBV6-3 to TRBJ1-1, with D unclear. Trimming stripped 5 bases from V and 0 bases from J, with 13 bases between. There are 15 residues in the CDR3. Germline CDR1 and CDR2: MNHEY and SVGEGT.

CDR3 amino acids: CASSPTRTVNTEAFF. The CDR3 region has the DNA TGTGCCAGCAGCCCGACCCGGACGGTGAACACTGAAGCTTTCTTT. The V call is TRBV7-3, the J call TRBJ1-1; D is unclear. Germline CDR1 and CDR2: SGHTA and FQGTGA. The CDR3 covers 15 residues. Trimming cost V 5 bases and J 0 bases, with 13 bases left between them.

Turning to this clonotype: A much larger clone lies a single base off, so this may be a read error. This chain uses TRBV7-2 with TRBJ1-1; D is uncertain. Trimming left V 5 bases short and J 0 bases short, with 13 bases between. The CDR3 covers 15 residues. Germline values: CDR1 SGHTA, CDR2 FQGNSA. In nucleotides, the CDR3 is TGTGCCAGCAGCCTACGTCCAACAGTGAACACTGAAGCTTTCTTT. It translates to CASSLRPTVNTEAFF.

There are many counts of this clonotype. The chain is built from TRBV7-2 and TRBJ1-1, with D possibly matching TRBD1 (6 bases). Germline CDR1 is SGHTA and CDR2 is FQGNSA. Deletions cut 2 bases from V and 7 bases from J, with 17 bases between. This CDR3 region has 15 residues. CDR3 DNA: TGTGCCAGCAGCTTAAGTGCAGGGGAATGGGTTGAAGCTTTCTTT. Protein: CASSLSAGEWVEAFF.

This clonotype was observed a handful of times. This chain joins TRBV6-2 or TRBV6-3 and TRBJ1-6; a weak D match, TRBD1 (5 bases). V was trimmed by 4 bases and J by 10 bases, leaving 17 bases between them. From germline, CDR1 is MNHEY and CDR2 SVGEGT. The CDR3 length is 15 residues. The CDR3 is CASSFFSATGSPLHF. CDR3 coding DNA: TGTGCCAGCAGTTTTTTCTCGGCTACAGGATCACCCCTCCACTTT.